The next 8 T cell receptor beta chains were all read from a single sample in a study of T cells in localized non-small cell lung cancer. The table came from immunoSEQ multiplex PCR; TCRdb's copy has only in-frame clones and leaves some out. The table includes approximately 47,000 clones, roughly nine tenths detected once. The sample in question was PBMCs, obtained before any cancer treatment. These receptors all stem from a man aged 35 to 70 with stage II lung adenocarcinoma.

CDR3 region: CASRGVGQETQYF. The CDR3 DNA is TGTGCCAGCAGAGGGGTGGGGCAAGAGACCCAGTACTTC. The chain has TRBV25-1 and TRBJ2-5; TRBD1 is a possible D gene (5 bases). The CDR3 extends over 13 amino acids. Germline CDR1 is MGHDK and CDR2 is SYGVNS. Trimming shortened V by 6 bases and J by 2 bases, and 10 bases separated the two germline ends.

This sequence joins TRBV6-6 and TRBJ2-7, with 7 bases lining up with TRBD1. Germline loops: CDR1 MNHNY, CDR2 SVGAGI (reference sequence). This CDR3 contains 16 residues. The J segment lost 4 bases and the V segment lost 5 bases, leaving 14 bases of the junction unmatched. For the CDR3, the DNA is TGTGCCAGCAGTAACCTAGGGGGCGACACCCTTTACGAGCAGTACGTC. This codes for CASSNLGGDTLYEQYV.

This clone was seen a few times. V usage is TRBV5-5 and J usage is TRBJ2-1, with 7 bases that match TRBD1. This CDR3 contains 17 residues. V was pared by 4 bases and J by 8 bases, with 18 bases of the junction left unmatched. CDR1 is SGHKS, CDR2 YYEKEE, per germline (reference sequence). The CDR3 DNA is TGTGCCAGCAGCAACATGTTCCGACAGGGCGGGCCCGATGAGCAGTTCTTC. The encoded protein is CASSNMFRQGGPDEQFF.

The chain carries TRBV2 and TRBJ2-7; TRBD1 is a possible D gene (5 bases). V dropped 6 bases and J dropped 3 bases, with 9 bases sitting between them. The CDR3 is 12 residues long. Germline lookup yields CDR1 SNHLY and CDR2 FYNNEI. Here the CDR3 DNA reads TGTGCCAGCAGCACAGACAGCTACGAGCAGTACGTC. Residues: CASSTDSYEQYV.

In nucleotides, the CDR3 is TGCGCCAGCAGCTTGGGGAGGGCGAACACTGAAGCTTTCTTT. It codes for CASSLGRANTEAFF. The rearrangement links TRBV5-1 to TRBJ1-1; the D is unclear. V lost 0 bases to trimming and J lost 1 base, with 7 bases between them. Germline-derived CDR1 and CDR2 are SGHRS and YFSETQ. The CDR3 runs 14 residues.

This clone was counted only a few times. The rearrangement uses TRBV7-8 and TRBJ2-6; D is undetermined. V shed 5 bases and J shed 0 bases, with 5 bases lying between them. The germline gives CDR1 SGHVS, CDR2 FQNEAQ. The CDR3 covers 14 residues. The CDR3 here is CASSALSGANVLTF. The DNA for the CDR3 is TGTGCCAGCAGCGCCCTCTCTGGGGCCAACGTCCTGACTTTC.

The gene calls are TRBV6-5 and TRBJ2-7; the D gene is possibly TRBD1 (6 bases). Trimming pared 8 bases from V and 2 bases from J, leaving 13 bases between. The CDR3 length is 13 residues. CDR1 is MNHEY, CDR2 SVGAGI, per germline. CDR3: CASGPRGTYEQYV. The DNA for the CDR3 is TGTGCCAGCGGGCCCAGGGGAACCTACGAGCAGTACGTC.

The table lists this clone with a count of one. This chain connects TRBV2 to TRBJ2-1; D ambiguous. Germline-derived CDR1 and CDR2 are SNHLY and FYNNEI. The V and J ends lost 4 bases and 3 bases respectively, with 10 bases between them. The CDR3 covers 14 residues. The CDR3 DNA follows: TGTGCCAGCAGTGCTGGTAGCTTCTACAATGAGCAGTTCTTC. Protein sequence: CASSAGSFYNEQFF.